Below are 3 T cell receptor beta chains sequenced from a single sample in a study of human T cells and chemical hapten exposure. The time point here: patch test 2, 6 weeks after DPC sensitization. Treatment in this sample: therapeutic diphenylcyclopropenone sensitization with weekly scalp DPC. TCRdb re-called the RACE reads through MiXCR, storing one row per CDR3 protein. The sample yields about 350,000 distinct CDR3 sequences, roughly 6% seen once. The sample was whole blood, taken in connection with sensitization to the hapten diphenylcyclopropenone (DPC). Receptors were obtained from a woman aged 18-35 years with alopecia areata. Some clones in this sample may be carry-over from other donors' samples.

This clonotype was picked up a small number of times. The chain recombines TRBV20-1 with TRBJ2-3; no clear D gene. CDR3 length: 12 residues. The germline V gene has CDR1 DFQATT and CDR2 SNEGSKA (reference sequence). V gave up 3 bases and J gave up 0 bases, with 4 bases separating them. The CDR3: CSASSSTDTQYF. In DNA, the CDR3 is TGCAGTGCTAGTAGCAGCACAGATACGCAGTATTTT.

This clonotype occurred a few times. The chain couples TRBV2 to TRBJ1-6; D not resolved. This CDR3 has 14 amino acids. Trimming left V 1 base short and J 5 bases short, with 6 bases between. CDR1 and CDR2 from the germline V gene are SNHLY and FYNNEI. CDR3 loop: CASSEVADNSPLHF. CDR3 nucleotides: TGTGCCAGCAGTGAAGTGGCAGATAATTCACCCCTCCACTTT.

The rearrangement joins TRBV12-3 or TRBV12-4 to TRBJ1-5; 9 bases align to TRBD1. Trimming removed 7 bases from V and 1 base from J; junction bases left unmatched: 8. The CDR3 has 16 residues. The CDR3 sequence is CASKVGQGTSNQPQHF. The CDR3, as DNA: TGTGCCAGCAAAGTAGGACAGGGGACGAGCAATCAGCCCCAGCATTTT.